The clone carrying this TCR beta chain has a count of ten or more. With a much larger clone just one base away, this may be a read error. Trimming removed 3 bases from V and 5 bases from J, with 14 bases in between. Germline V gene sequence: CDR1 SQVTM, CDR2 ANQGSEA. The CDR3 consists of 13 residues. It was with a sample-barcoded 5' primer and a J-beta primer mix that a second PCR of roughly 7 to 12 cycles was run. MiXCR was run by TCRdb on the 5' RACE reads, yielding one entry per CDR3 protein. The sample shows approximately 790,000 distinct CDR3 sequences, 60% to 80% of them seen only once. The sample is drawn from a study of blood T cells in healthy people across ages.

Sequencing was carried out using blood. This receptor was identified in a man under 40 in good health. V and J are TRBV29-1 and TRBJ2-7, with D maybe TRBD1 (5 bases). The CDR3 here is CSVDQGFVHEQYF. In DNA, the CDR3 is TGCAGCGTTGATCAGGGATTCGTCCACGAGCAGTACTTC.